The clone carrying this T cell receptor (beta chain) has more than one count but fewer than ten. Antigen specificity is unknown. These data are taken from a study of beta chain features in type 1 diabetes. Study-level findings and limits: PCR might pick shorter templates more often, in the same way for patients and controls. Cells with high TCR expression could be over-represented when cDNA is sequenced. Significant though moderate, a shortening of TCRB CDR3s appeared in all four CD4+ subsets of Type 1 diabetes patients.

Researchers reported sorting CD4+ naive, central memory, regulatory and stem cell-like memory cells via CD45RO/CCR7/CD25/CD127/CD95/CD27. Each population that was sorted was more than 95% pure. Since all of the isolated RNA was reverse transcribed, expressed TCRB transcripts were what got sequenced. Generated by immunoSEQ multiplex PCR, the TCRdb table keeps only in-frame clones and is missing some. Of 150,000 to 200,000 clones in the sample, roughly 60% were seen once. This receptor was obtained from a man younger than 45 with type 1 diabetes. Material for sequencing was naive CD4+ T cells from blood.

CDR3 amino acids: CASSALVGVSGTDTQYF. The CDR3 DNA sequence: TGTGCCAGCAGTGCCTTGGTAGGCGTAAGCGGCACAGATACGCAGTATTTT. The gene calls are TRBV6-1 and TRBJ2-3; D uncertain. Germline loops: CDR1 MNHNS, CDR2 SASEGT. The CDR3 consists of 17 residues. V was shortened by 4 bases and J by 1 base, with 18 bases between the two germline ends.